This TCR beta chain was observed in a study of T cells in tuberculosis. Points from the study as a whole: Low-affinity CD1B-GMM tetramer-binding T cells may have been missed.

Thawed, overnight-rested PBMC were stained with GMM-loaded CD1B tetramer, viability dye and anti-CD3, then sorted. C32 glucose monomycolate from Rhodococcus equi was loaded onto the CD1B tetramers. The method was immunoSEQ multiplex PCR; TCRdb's version includes in-frame clones alone and lacks a portion of them. The repertoire consists of 85,000 to 90,000 clones, with roughly 93% occurring once and the leading ten covering approximately 1.9%. V was trimmed by 7 bases and J by 2 bases, leaving 18 bases between them. Per the germline V gene, CDR1 is MNHNY and CDR2 is SVGAGI (reference sequence). This CDR3 has 16 residues.

The chain combines TRBV6-6 with TRBJ1-5; D may be TRBD1 (6 bases). This receptor was taken from an adult woman with latent tuberculosis. What was sequenced was CD1b-GMM tetramer-negative cells sorted from PBMCs. The CDR3 DNA reads TGTGCCAGCACCCGCCCCTCAGGGGCAGGCAATCAGCCCCAGCATTTT. Translation: CASTRPSGAGNQPQHF.